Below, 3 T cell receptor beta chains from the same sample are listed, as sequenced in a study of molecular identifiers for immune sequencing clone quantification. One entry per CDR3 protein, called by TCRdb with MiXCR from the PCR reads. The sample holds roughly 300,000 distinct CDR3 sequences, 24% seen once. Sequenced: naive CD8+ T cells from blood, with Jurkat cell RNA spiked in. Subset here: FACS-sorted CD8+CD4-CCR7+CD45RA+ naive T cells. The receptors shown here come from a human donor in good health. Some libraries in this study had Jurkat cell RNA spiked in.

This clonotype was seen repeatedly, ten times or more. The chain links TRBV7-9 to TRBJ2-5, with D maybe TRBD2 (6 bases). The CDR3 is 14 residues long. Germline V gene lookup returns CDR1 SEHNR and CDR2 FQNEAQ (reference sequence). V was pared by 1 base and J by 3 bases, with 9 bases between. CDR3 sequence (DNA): TGTGCCAGCAGCTTAGTTGGCGGGGAAGAGACCCAGTACTTC. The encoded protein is CASSLVGGEETQYF.

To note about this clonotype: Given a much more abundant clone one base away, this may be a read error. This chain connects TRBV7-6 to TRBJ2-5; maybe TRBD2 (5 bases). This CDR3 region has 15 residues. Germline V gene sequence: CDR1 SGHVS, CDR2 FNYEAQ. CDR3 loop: CASSLGVRTQETHYF. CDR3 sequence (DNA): TGTGCCAGCAGCTTGGGAGTCAGAACCCAAGAGACCCACTACTTC.

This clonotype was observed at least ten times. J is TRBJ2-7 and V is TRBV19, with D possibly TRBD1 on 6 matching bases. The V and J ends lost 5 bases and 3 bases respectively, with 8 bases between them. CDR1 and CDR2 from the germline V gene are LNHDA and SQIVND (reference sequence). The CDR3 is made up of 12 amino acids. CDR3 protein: CASSGQYYEQYF. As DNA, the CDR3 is TGTGCCAGTAGTGGACAGTACTACGAGCAGTACTTC.